The 26 T cell receptor beta chains below were found in one sample sequenced in a study of shared clonotypes between healthy human individuals. Naivety among CD8 cells was defined by CD45RO negativity and positive CCR7 selection, thereby excluding terminally differentiated effector memory CD45RA+ cells. Profiling relied on immunoSEQ multiplex PCR, and the TCRdb table lists in-frame clones only, not all of them. The sample carries about 2.1 million clones, roughly 95% recorded once. The sample was naive CD8+ T cells from PBMCs. All receptors derive from a man aged 18 to 30 in good health. Some clones in this sample may be carry-over from other donors' samples.

The rearrangement uses TRBV19 and TRBJ2-7; 7 positions agree with TRBD2. This CDR3 has 14 residues. J lost 7 bases, V lost 4 bases, and 10 bases had no gene match. Germline CDR1 LNHDA, CDR2 SQIVND (reference sequence). The CDR3 bases are TGTGCCAGTAGTACGGGACTATCGACGGGGGAGCAGTACTTC. Protein sequence: CASSTGLSTGEQYF.

The chain links TRBV4-2 to TRBJ1-2, with D perhaps matching TRBD1 (6 bases). This CDR3 has 14 amino acids. Germline V gene sequence: CDR1 LGHNA, CDR2 YNFKEQ. V was cut by 2 bases and J by 0 bases, with 7 bases left in between. The CDR3 DNA follows: TGTGCCAGCAGCCAATGGGGGCCTAACTATGGCTACACCTTC. It specifies CASSQWGPNYGYTF.

The chain has TRBV5-1 and TRBJ2-7; perhaps TRBD2 as D (5 bases). The length of the CDR3 is 13 residues. V dropped 2 bases and J dropped 3 bases, with 9 bases sitting between them. Looked up from germline, CDR1 is SGHRS and CDR2 is YFSETQ. The CDR3 bases are TGCGCCAGCAGCTTTGGGAGCCACTACGAGCAGTACTTC. Translated, it gives CASSFGSHYEQYF.

The chain links TRBV27 to TRBJ2-5, with 8 bases aligning to TRBD2. The CDR3 is made up of 16 amino acids. CDR1 MNHEY and CDR2 SMNVEV come from the germline V gene (reference sequence). V lost 6 bases to trimming and J lost 4 bases; unmatched junction nucleotides: 13. CDR3 bases: TGTGCCAGCAGCGACTCGGGACTAGGTACGGCAGAGACCCAGTACTTC. It codes for CASSDSGLGTAETQYF.

V is TRBV10-3 and J is TRBJ2-3, with D perhaps matching TRBD2 (5 bases). Germline V lookup: CDR1 ENHRY, CDR2 SYGVKD. Trimming took off 7 bases at V and 7 bases at J, with 24 bases between the two ends. This CDR3 is 16 amino acids long. CDR3 region: CAIKASGGTFVHTQYF. CDR3 coding DNA: TGTGCCATCAAGGCGAGCGGAGGCACTTTCGTTCATACGCAGTATTTT.

With respect to this clone: The same CDR3 also results from other DNA sequences found in this sample. The chain is built from TRBV9 and TRBJ2-1; D is unresolved. CDR1 and CDR2 (germline): SGDLS, YYNGEE. The CDR3 runs 11 residues. The V gene lost 0 bases and the J gene lost 7 bases, with 2 bases spanning the gap. The CDR3 region has the DNA TGTGCCAGCAGCGTAGAAAATGAGCAGTTCTTC. Its protein product is CASSVENEQFF. The variable domain in full, completed from reference TRBV9 and TRBJ2-1, reads DSGVTQTPKHLITATGQRVTLRCSPRSGDLSVYWYQQSLDQGLQFLIQYYNGEERAKGNILERFSAQQFPDLHSELNLSSLELGDSALYFCASSVENEQFFGPGTRLTVL.

The chain recombines TRBV13 with TRBJ2-3, with 14 positions matching TRBD2. Trimming at V came to 5 bases and at J to 8 bases, leaving 12 bases not matched to a gene. The CDR3 has 17 amino acids. Germline V gene data show CDR1 as PRHDT and CDR2 as FYEKMQ (reference sequence). The CDR3 is CASSVTGLAGARGTQYF. CDR3 bases: TGTGCCAGCAGCGTAACGGGACTAGCGGGGGCTCGTGGTACGCAGTATTTT. Filled out from reference TRBV13 and TRBJ2-3, the complete variable domain reads AAGVIQSPRHLIKEKRETATLKCYPIPRHDTVYWYQQGPGQDPQFLISFYEKMQSDKGSIPDRFSAQQFSDYHSELNMSSLELGDSALYFCASSVTGLAGARGTQYFGPGTRLTVL.

The CDR3 here is CASSYASGGHTDTQYF. CDR3 bases: TGTGCCAGCAGTTACGCTAGCGGGGGGCACACAGATACGCAGTATTTT. The chain couples TRBV6-6 to TRBJ2-3, with TRBD2 matching 11 bases. V lost 2 bases and J lost 2; bases outside the gene matches: 3. The length of the CDR3 is 16 residues. The germline V gene encodes CDR1 MNHNY and CDR2 SVGAGI (reference sequence).

V usage is TRBV6-1 and J usage is TRBJ1-1; D is uncertain. The V end was cut by 4 bases, the J end by 5 bases, with 2 bases between. The CDR3 consists of 10 residues. In germline, CDR1 is MNHNS, CDR2 SASEGT. The CDR3 DNA follows: TGTGCCAGCAGTGGAACTGAAGCTTTCTTT. Residues: CASSGTEAFF.

The V gene is TRBV9, the J gene TRBJ2-7, with a possible D match to TRBD1 (6 bases). V was pared by 0 bases and J by 0 bases, with 10 bases between. The CDR3 has 15 residues. Germline V CDR1 and CDR2: SGDLS, YYNGEE. DNA for the CDR3: TGTGCCAGCAGCGTAGCCGGGACATTCTCCTACGAGCAGTACTTC. This codes for CASSVAGTFSYEQYF.

V and J are TRBV19 and TRBJ2-7; D possibly corresponds to TRBD2 (6 bases). This CDR3 comprises 15 residues. Looked up from germline, CDR1 is LNHDA and CDR2 is SQIVND (reference sequence). V dropped 5 bases and J dropped 1 base, with 15 bases sitting between them. The CDR3 loop is CASSLVRGYSYEQYF. In DNA form, the CDR3 reads TGTGCCAGTAGTCTGGTGCGGGGATATTCCTACGAGCAGTACTTC.

The V call is TRBV7-8, the J call TRBJ2-3; 10 bases line up with TRBD2. Germline assignment: CDR1 SGHVS and CDR2 FQNEAQ. The CDR3 covers 16 residues. Germline trimming cut 7 bases from V and 1 base from J; bases unmatched to any gene: 8. The CDR3: CASTEFSGRRTDTQYF. As DNA, the CDR3 is TGTGCCAGCACCGAATTTAGCGGGAGGCGCACAGATACGCAGTATTTT. The variable domain in full, with the rest retrieved from reference TRBV7-8 and TRBJ2-3, is GAGVSQSPRYKVAKRGQDVALRCDPISGHVSLFWYQQALGQGPEFLTYFQNEAQLDKSGLPSDRFFAERPEGSVSTLKIQRTQQEDSAVYLCASTEFSGRRTDTQYFGPGTRLTVL.

The chain recombines TRBV19 with TRBJ1-1, with D hard to call. Germline lookup yields CDR1 LNHDA and CDR2 SQIVND (reference sequence). This CDR3 is built from 14 residues. Deletions cut 4 bases from V and 0 bases from J, with 9 bases between. For the CDR3, the DNA is TGTGCCAGTAGTAGGTCGGGGTTGAACACTGAAGCTTTCTTT. Protein: CASSRSGLNTEAFF.

The J gene is TRBJ2-1, the V gene TRBV28; the D call may be TRBD1 or TRBD2 (5 bases each). The CDR3 sequence is 18 residues long. The germline gives CDR1 MDHEN, CDR2 SYDVKM. V gave up 5 bases and J gave up 7 bases, with 27 bases separating them. CDR3 bases: TGTGCCAGCAGTGCCTTCGCCGGGACCCTGGCGGTTGGTAATGAGCAGTTCTTC. This sequence encodes CASSAFAGTLAVGNEQFF. Together with reference TRBV28 and TRBJ2-1, the CDR3 gives the full variable domain: DVKVTQSSRYLVKRTGEKVFLECVQDMDHENMFWYRQDPGLGLRLIYFSYDVKMKEKGDIPEGYSVSREKKERFSLILESASTNQTSMYLCASSAFAGTLAVGNEQFFGPGTRLTVL.

This clone was observed once. The rearrangement uses TRBV27 and TRBJ2-7; 8 nucleotides align to TRBD2. Per the germline V gene, CDR1 is MNHEY and CDR2 is SMNVEV (reference sequence). V lost 6 bases to trimming and J lost 0 bases; unmatched junction nucleotides: 7. CDR3 size: 15 residues. CDR3 loop: CASSLLSGTSYEQYF. In nucleotides, the CDR3 is TGTGCCAGCAGCTTGCTTAGCGGGACCTCCTACGAGCAGTACTTC.

This chain uses TRBV6-5 with TRBJ2-7; a weak D match, TRBD1 (5 bases). Germline V gene lookup returns CDR1 MNHEY and CDR2 SVGAGI. The CDR3 is 13 residues long. Trimming removed 6 bases at V and 0 bases at J, with 9 bases between. The DNA for the CDR3 is TGTGCCAGCAGGATGGACACCTCCTACGAGCAGTACTTC. Residues: CASRMDTSYEQYF.

The rearrangement links TRBV30 to TRBJ1-1; D is ambiguous. The V end lost 2 bases, the J end lost 1 base, and 5 bases lay between the germline ends. This CDR3 has 12 residues. From germline, CDR1 is GTSNPN and CDR2 SVGIG (reference sequence). The CDR3 reads CAWSLWNTEAFF. The CDR3 DNA follows: TGTGCCTGGAGTTTATGGAACACTGAAGCTTTCTTT.

The gene calls are TRBV5-1 and TRBJ2-6; D is unclear. The CDR3 contains 17 residues. From germline, CDR1 is SGHRS and CDR2 YFSETQ. V was pared by 1 base and J by 0 bases, with 11 bases between. The CDR3 DNA reads as TGCGCCAGCAGCTTGACACAGAGAGCCTCTGGGGCCAACGTCCTGACTTTC. It codes for CASSLTQRASGANVLTF.

This clone has just one count. The CDR3 reads CASSLGGFNEQFF. CDR3 DNA sequence: TGTGCCAGCAGCTTGGGGGGTTTCAATGAGCAGTTCTTC. The V and J genes are TRBV5-6 and TRBJ2-1, with D unclear. This CDR3 region has 13 residues. Per germline, CDR1 SGHDT and CDR2 YYEEEE. The V gene lost 0 bases and the J gene lost 6 bases, with 7 bases spanning the gap.

The table lists this clone with a count of one. V usage is TRBV7-9 and J usage is TRBJ2-2, with D tentatively TRBD1 or TRBD2 (5 bases each). Germline CDR1 SEHNR, CDR2 FQNEAQ (reference sequence). Trimming left V 8 bases short and J 4 bases short, with 11 bases between. This CDR3 has 13 amino acids. The CDR3: CASGTAGTGELFF. The CDR3 DNA is TGTGCCAGCGGGACGGCGGGCACCGGGGAGCTGTTTTTT.

The chain is built from TRBV5-4 and TRBJ2-5; unclear D gene. Germline CDR1 is SGHNT and CDR2 is YYREEE (reference sequence). With 3 bases removed from V and 1 base from J, the gap between germline ends came to 4 bases. CDR3 size: 12 residues. DNA for the CDR3: TGTGCCAGCAGCTGGGGCCAAGAGACCCAGTACTTC. Encoded protein: CASSWGQETQYF.

The chain combines TRBV14 with TRBJ2-7; maybe TRBD2 (6 bases). Germline loops: CDR1 SGHDN, CDR2 FVKESK. This CDR3 spans 15 amino acids. Trimming removed 0 bases from V and 3 bases from J, with 12 bases in between. For the CDR3, the DNA is TGTGCCAGCAGCCAAGATAGGCTAGCGATCTACGAGCAGTACTTC. Protein sequence: CASSQDRLAIYEQYF.

This sequence joins TRBV10-1 and TRBJ2-3; either TRBD1 or TRBD2 may supply D (6 bases each). The CDR3 totals 16 residues. CDR1 WNHNN and CDR2 SYGVQD come from the germline V gene (reference sequence). The V end lost 6 bases, the J end lost 0 bases, and 16 bases lay between the germline ends. The DNA for the CDR3 is TGCGCCAGCAGGATACAGGGAGGTTCTAGCACAGATACGCAGTATTTT. Protein: CASRIQGGSSTDTQYF.

Only a few counts were recorded for this clone. The gene calls are TRBV14 and TRBJ1-4, with 8 bases fitting TRBD1. J gave up 6 bases and V 0 bases, and 9 bases lay outside the gene matches. CDR3 size: 17 residues. The germline V gene has CDR1 SGHDN and CDR2 FVKESK. CDR3 loop: CASSQDRGTGPYEKLFF. CDR3 bases: TGTGCCAGCAGCCAAGATCGGGGGACAGGACCCTATGAAAAACTGTTTTTT.

This CDR3 reads CASSPRSQGAKTEAFF. The CDR3 nucleotides read TGTGCCAGCTCACCCCGATCACAGGGGGCCAAGACTGAAGCTTTCTTT. The chain carries TRBV18 and TRBJ1-1, with TRBD1 identical over 9 bases. V gave up 3 bases and J gave up 5 bases; unmatched junction bases: 10. Germline V gene data show CDR1 as KGHSH and CDR2 as LQKENI. There are 16 residues in the CDR3.

This sequence joins TRBV27 and TRBJ2-3; no definite D call. CDR1 MNHEY and CDR2 SMNVEV come from the germline V gene (reference sequence). Trimming stripped 2 bases from V and 5 bases from J, with 17 bases between. This CDR3 region has 16 residues. CDR3 sequence reads: CASSLSRPQNRDTQYF. Written as DNA, the CDR3 is TGTGCCAGCAGTTTAAGTAGACCACAGAATCGAGATACGCAGTATTTT.